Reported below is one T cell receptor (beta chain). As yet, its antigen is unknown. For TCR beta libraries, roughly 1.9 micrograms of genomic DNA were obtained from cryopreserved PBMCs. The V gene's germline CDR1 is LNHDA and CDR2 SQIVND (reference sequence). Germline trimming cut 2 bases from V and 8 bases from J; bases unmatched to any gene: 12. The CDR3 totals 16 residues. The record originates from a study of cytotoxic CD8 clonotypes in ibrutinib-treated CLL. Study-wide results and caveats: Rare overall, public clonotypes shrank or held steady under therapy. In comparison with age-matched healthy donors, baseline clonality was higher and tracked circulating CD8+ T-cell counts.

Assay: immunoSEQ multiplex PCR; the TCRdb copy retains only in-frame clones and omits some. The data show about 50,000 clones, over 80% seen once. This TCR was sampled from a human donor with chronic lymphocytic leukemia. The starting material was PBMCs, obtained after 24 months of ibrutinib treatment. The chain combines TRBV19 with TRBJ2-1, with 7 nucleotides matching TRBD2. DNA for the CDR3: TGTGCCAGTAGTATAATCACCCCCCGGGGGGACCATGAGCAGTTCTTC. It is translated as CASSIITPRGDHEQFF.